A selection of T cell receptor beta chains follows, all from one sample in a study of T cell responses to AZD1222 COVID-19 vaccine. Produced via immunoSEQ multiplex PCR; TCRdb's table is partial and in-frame only. The sample yields approximately 150,000 clones, about 92% seen once. The material sequenced was peripheral blood, taken on day 0 of MenACWY control vaccination. All receptors come from an adult in good health. Both conserved end residues are part of each CDR3. The order of the fields is D gene, J gene, clone size, V gene, CDR3 protein, CDR3 DNA. D genes are given only for firm matches. Clone size is stated in some rows and not others, as once, few, many or a class when expanded.

- TRBJ2-2 - TRBV5-1 CASSFDGSSGELFF TGCGCCAGCAGCTTCGACGGGTCTTCCGGGGAGCTGTTTTTT
- TRBJ2-1 - TRBV14 CASSPYGHGEQFF TGTGCCAGCAGCCCATATGGCCACGGTGAGCAGTTCTTC
- TRBJ1-5 - TRBV7-8 CASSLSDWGPTQPQHF TGTGCCAGCAGCTTAAGCGACTGGGGCCCCACTCAGCCCCAGCATTTT
- TRBJ1-1 - TRBV3-1/TRBV3-2 CASSQRPPGPNTEAFF TGTGCCAGCAGCCAACGGCCGCCGGGGCCGAACACTGAAGCTTTCTTT
TRBD1 TRBJ2-6 - TRBV3-1/TRBV3-2 CASSQDLPGQGSSGANVLTF TGTGCCAGCAGCCAAGATCTCCCCGGACAGGGGAGCTCTGGGGCCAACGTCCTGACTTTC
TRBD1 TRBJ1-2 - TRBV23-1 CASSQSRPDRGGSNYGYTF TGCGCCAGCAGTCAATCCAGGCCTGACAGGGGAGGATCTAACTATGGCTACACCTTC
- TRBJ2-3 - TRBV6-5 CASRDTFSTDTQYF TGTGCCAGCAGGGACACTTTTAGCACAGATACGCAGTATTTT
- TRBJ2-3 - TRBV6-2/TRBV6-3 CASSLGGTGTDTQYF TGTGCCAGCAGCCTCGGTGGGACGGGCACAGATACGCAGTATTTT
- TRBJ2-7 - TRBV4-2 CASSQTQGTPSYEQYF TGTGCCAGCAGCCAAACCCAGGGGACCCCCTCCTACGAGCAGTACTTC
TRBD1 TRBJ2-3 - TRBV5-1 CASRRSPGQLSTDTQYF TGCGCCAGCAGGAGGAGCCCGGGACAGCTCAGCACAGATACGCAGTATTTT
- TRBJ2-2 - TRBV5-8 CASSAGLLRLNTGELFF TGTGCCAGCAGCGCGGGACTCCTGAGACTGAACACCGGGGAGCTGTTTTTT
TRBD2 TRBJ2-1 - TRBV5-1 CASSLQSGSYNEQFF TGCGCCAGCAGCCTCCAGAGCGGGAGTTACAATGAGCAGTTCTTC
TRBD2 TRBJ2-7 once TRBV11-3 CASSLGEPGRGYEQYF TGTGCCAGCAGCTTAGGGGAACCCGGGAGGGGCTACGAGCAGTACTTC
- TRBJ1-5 - TRBV10-3 CAISNGGGNQPQHF TGTGCCATCAGCAACGGTGGTGGCAATCAGCCCCAGCATTTT
- TRBJ2-1 - TRBV9 CASSAHHGGAMSINEQFF TGTGCCAGCAGCGCCCACCATGGGGGCGCGATGTCCATAAATGAGCAGTTCTTC
- TRBJ1-4 - TRBV5-6 CASSLAGPAIEKLFF TGTGCCAGCAGCTTGGCCGGCCCCGCTATTGAAAAACTGTTTTTT
- TRBJ2-3 - TRBV4-3 CASSQDTPAPSTDTQYF TGCGCCAGCAGCCAAGATACCCCAGCCCCCAGCACAGATACGCAGTATTTT
- TRBJ2-3 - TRBV27 CASGKRRGQADTQYF TGTGCCAGCGGCAAAAGGAGGGGGCAGGCAGATACGCAGTATTTT
- TRBJ1-5 - TRBV11-2 CASSLDQGTVRPQHF TGTGCCAGCAGCTTAGATCAGGGGACGGTAAGGCCCCAGCATTTT
TRBD1 TRBJ1-5 - TRBV2 CASSDGQGAGQPQHF TGTGCCAGCAGTGACGGACAGGGGGCAGGTCAGCCCCAGCATTTT
- TRBJ1-5 - TRBV2 CASRWGNQPQHF TGTGCCAGCAGGTGGGGCAATCAGCCCCAGCATTTT
TRBD1 TRBJ1-6 - TRBV19 CASSVGRPETGNSPLHF TGTGCCAGTAGTGTTGGGCGCCCCGAGACAGGGAATTCACCCCTCCACTTT
TRBD2 TRBJ2-7 - TRBV5-1 CASSQYSLAGGPTGEQYF TGCGCCAGCAGCCAGTACTCCCTAGCGGGAGGGCCCACTGGCGAGCAGTACTTC
- TRBJ1-1 - TRBV12-3/TRBV12-4 CASGEGGTEAFF TGTGCCAGTGGGGAGGGGGGCACTGAAGCTTTCTTT
- TRBJ2-1 - TRBV9 CASSVLTSSYNEQFF TGTGCCAGCAGCGTATTGACGAGCTCCTACAATGAGCAGTTCTTC
- TRBJ2-7 - TRBV5-1 CASSLDRGAIDEQYF TGCGCCAGCAGCTTGGATCGCGGGGCAATCGACGAGCAGTACTTC
- TRBJ1-6 - TRBV6-5 CASSPTQQGGSPLHF TGTGCCAGCAGTCCAACTCAACAGGGTGGTTCACCCCTCCACTTT
TRBD2 TRBJ2-7 - TRBV27 CASRGLTTPPFYEQYF TGTGCCAGCAGGGGACTAACTACTCCACCCTTCTACGAGCAGTACTTC
- TRBJ1-5 many TRBV12-3/TRBV12-4 CASSLRNQPQHF TGTGCCAGCAGTCTCCGAAATCAGCCCCAGCATTTT
- TRBJ1-2 - TRBV5-1 CASSLSGAAYGYTF TGCGCCAGCAGCTTGAGTGGGGCAGCTTATGGCTACACCTTC
- TRBJ2-7 - TRBV27 CASSSSLGPYEQYF TGTGCCAGCAGTTCCTCCCTGGGGCCCTACGAGCAGTACTTC
- TRBJ1-4 - TRBV2 CASTGSSTNEKLFF TGTGCCAGCACGGGCTCGTCGACTAATGAAAAACTGTTTTTT
- TRBJ1-4 - TRBV27 CASSLSAGGINEKLFF TGTGCCAGCAGTTTATCGGCGGGAGGAATTAATGAAAAACTGTTTTTT
- TRBJ1-1 - TRBV5-5 CASSLAGTRGTEAFF TGTGCCAGCAGCTTGGCCGGGACGCGGGGAACTGAAGCTTTCTTT
TRBD1 TRBJ1-6 - TRBV3-1/TRBV3-2 CASGRQGNSPLHF TGTGCCAGCGGAAGACAGGGTAATTCACCCCTCCACTTT
- TRBJ1-5 - TRBV23-1 CASSQSTGEGVSNQPQHF TGCGCCAGCAGTCAATCTACGGGAGAAGGGGTTAGCAATCAGCCCCAGCATTTT
- TRBJ1-5 - TRBV24-1 CATSDSGPRRQPQHF TGTGCCACCAGTGATTCTGGTCCCCGACGGCAGCCCCAGCATTTT
- TRBJ1-1 - TRBV6-2/TRBV6-3 CASSWPGSSLARANTEAFF TGTGCCAGCAGTTGGCCCGGGTCGAGTCTCGCTAGGGCGAACACTGAAGCTTTCTTT
- TRBJ1-1 - TRBV3-1/TRBV3-2 CASSQDVQGYTEAFF TGTGCCAGCAGCCAAGATGTTCAGGGCTACACTGAAGCTTTCTTT
TRBD1 TRBJ2-6 - TRBV19 CASLQGAGANVLTF TGTGCCAGCCTACAGGGGGCTGGGGCCAACGTCCTGACTTTC
- TRBJ1-6 - TRBV10-3 CAISESVSGWGISPLHF TGTGCCATCAGTGAGTCTGTTTCCGGTTGGGGGATTTCACCCCTCCACTTT
TRBD1 TRBJ2-7 - TRBV9 CASSVAGQGMGEQYF TGTGCCAGCAGCGTGGCTGGACAGGGAATGGGCGAGCAGTACTTC
- TRBJ2-7 - TRBV28 CASSLTFQGEQYF TGTGCCAGCAGTTTAACCTTCCAAGGGGAGCAGTACTTC
TRBD1 TRBJ1-5 - TRBV7-2 CASSSDLTGDQPQHF TGTGCCAGCAGCTCGGATCTGACAGGGGATCAGCCCCAGCATTTT
- TRBJ1-4 - TRBV11-1 CASSWDHRGTEKLFF TGTGCCAGCAGCTGGGATCACCGAGGTACCGAAAAACTGTTTTTT
- TRBJ1-2 - TRBV2 CASSVGYTF TGTGCCAGCAGTGTCGGCTACACCTTC
TRBD1 TRBJ1-2 - TRBV30 CAWSPGQGGTGYTF TGTGCCTGGAGTCCAGGACAGGGGGGGACGGGCTACACCTTC
- TRBJ2-2 once TRBV12-2 CASRSTSGDTGELFF TGTGCAAGTCGCTCGACTAGCGGGGACACCGGGGAGCTGTTTTTT
- TRBJ2-1 - TRBV14 CASSQLGSYNEQFF TGTGCCAGCAGCCAACTAGGATCTTACAATGAGCAGTTCTTC
- TRBJ1-2 - TRBV28 CASSLFAQPAYGYTF TGTGCCAGCAGTTTATTCGCACAGCCCGCCTATGGCTACACCTTC
- TRBJ1-2 - TRBV20-1 CSASPQPGYTF TGCAGTGCTAGTCCACAACCTGGCTACACCTTC
TRBD2 TRBJ2-4 - TRBV11-3 CASSLDLSGGNIQYF TGTGCCAGCAGCTTAGATCTCAGCGGGGGAAACATTCAGTACTTC
- TRBJ1-5 - TRBV5-6 CASSLANQPQHF TGTGCCAGCAGCTTGGCCAATCAGCCCCAGCATTTT
- TRBJ1-4 - TRBV5-4 CASSLAGGRANEKLFF TGTGCCAGCAGCTTGGCGGGGGGACGGGCTAATGAAAAACTGTTTTTT
- TRBJ1-1 - TRBV10-2 CATRHSLNTEAFF TGCGCCACCAGACATAGCTTGAACACTGAAGCTTTCTTT
- TRBJ1-4 - TRBV24-1 CATSDPFEGEKLFF TGTGCCACCAGTGACCCCTTCGAAGGTGAAAAACTGTTTTTT
- TRBJ1-3 - TRBV28 CASSSTQYSGNTIYF TGTGCCAGCAGCTCAACTCAGTACTCTGGAAACACCATATATTTT
- TRBJ2-2 few TRBV4-3 CASSQDDSHTGELFF TGCGCCAGCAGCCAAGATGATTCGCACACCGGGGAGCTGTTTTTT
- TRBJ1-2 - TRBV6-4 CASSEREGNYGYTF TGTGCCAGCAGTGAGCGAGAGGGCAACTATGGCTACACCTTC
- TRBJ2-7 - TRBV29-1 CSVEDLSEQYF TGCAGCGTTGAAGATCTTAGCGAGCAGTACTTC